The 25 T cell receptor beta chains listed next were all sequenced from one sample in a study of beta chain features in type 1 diabetes. Expressed TCRB transcripts were sequenced because the entire RNA isolate underwent reverse transcription. The data were produced by immunoSEQ multiplex PCR, yet TCRdb's version contains in-frame clones alone and is incomplete. This table holds 900,000 or so clones, 17% found once. Sequencing was done on a sample of naive CD4+ T cells from blood. These receptors were collected from a woman in her late teens or twenties in good health.

This clone appeared a few times. The CDR3 DNA sequence: TGTGCCAGCAGCCCCCGGGCGCGAAAAAATGAGCAGTTCTTC. As protein: CASSPRARKNEQFF. This rearrangement joins TRBV5-4 to TRBJ2-1; D not certain. V lost 4 bases and J 7 bases, leaving 15 bases between the germline ends. The germline CDR1 and CDR2 sequences are SGHNT and YYREEE (reference sequence). CDR3 length: 14 amino acids.

The chain carries TRBV20-1 and TRBJ2-1; D unclear. The V gene's germline CDR1 is DFQATT and CDR2 SNEGSKA (reference sequence). CDR3 size: 11 residues. V lost 7 bases, J lost 0 bases, and 4 bases lay in between. Here the CDR3 DNA reads TGCAGTGTTAGCTCCTACAATGAGCAGTTCTTC. It specifies CSVSSYNEQFF.

This clone was detected only a few times. This same CDR3 is encoded by further DNA sequences in the sample. V is TRBV7-2 and J is TRBJ2-1; 7 bases line up with TRBD2. Losses at the gene ends were 5 bases for V and 0 bases for J; bases not matched to a gene: 4. This CDR3 is built from 15 residues. Germline values: CDR1 SGHTA, CDR2 FQGNSA. The CDR3 DNA is TGTGCCAGCAGCCGGACTAGAAGCTCCTACAATGAGCAGTTCTTC. Protein: CASSRTRSSYNEQFF.

This sequence joins TRBV11-3 and TRBJ2-3, with a weak D call TRBD2 (6 bases). CDR1 and CDR2 from the germline V gene are SGHNT and YENEEA. The CDR3 totals 17 residues. Trimming removed 6 bases at V and 2 bases at J, with 21 bases between. The chain's CDR3 is CASSPGGWERDTDTQYF. In DNA, the CDR3 is TGTGCCAGCAGTCCCGGGGGTTGGGAGAGGGACACAGATACGCAGTATTTT. Using reference TRBV11-3 and TRBJ2-3 for the parts outside the CDR3, the full variable domain is EAGVVQSPRYKIIEKKQPVAFWCNPISGHNTLYWYLQNLGQGPELLIRYENEEAVDDSQLPKDRFSAERLKGVDSTLKIQPAELGDSAVYLCASSPGGWERDTDTQYFGPGTRLTVL.

This clone was observed a handful of times. Distinct nucleotide sequences in the sample also encode this CDR3. CDR3 amino acids: CASSYSGGTDTQYF. Here the CDR3 DNA reads TGTGCCAGCAGTTATAGCGGGGGCACAGATACGCAGTATTTT. This chain connects TRBV6-6 to TRBJ2-3; TRBD2 aligns across 8 bases. The germline V gene has CDR1 MNHNY and CDR2 SVGAGI (reference sequence). This CDR3 contains 14 residues. The V gene end was trimmed by 3 bases and the J gene end by 1 base; junction bases not matched to a gene: 0.

In its sample, this clone was seen a few times. The rearrangement links TRBV28 to TRBJ2-7; D could derive from TRBD1 or TRBD2 (5 bases each). V was pared by 6 bases and J by 2 bases, with 8 bases between. CDR3 length: 12 residues. Germline V CDR1 and CDR2: MDHEN, SYDVKM. The CDR3 loop reads CASRWGPYEQYF. In DNA, the CDR3 is TGTGCCAGCAGATGGGGACCCTACGAGCAGTACTTC.

This clone has a handful of counts. This chain joins TRBV14 and TRBJ2-1; D gene unclear. The CDR3 has 13 residues. V was cut by 1 base and J by 9 bases, with 10 bases left in between. Looked up from germline, CDR1 is SGHDN and CDR2 is FVKESK. The CDR3 DNA sequence: TGTGCCAGCAGCCAAGGTAGCTTCCTTGAGCAGTTCTTC. Translated, it gives CASSQGSFLEQFF.

This clone was seen more than once but under ten times. The V gene is TRBV2, the J gene TRBJ1-5, with a weak D call TRBD1 (5 bases). Germline CDR1 is SNHLY and CDR2 is FYNNEI. There are 14 residues in the CDR3. V was clipped by 5 bases and J by 6 bases, with 14 bases between them. CDR3 amino acids: CASSPGTVVQPQHF. The CDR3, as DNA: TGTGCCAGCAGTCCCGGGACGGTGGTTCAGCCCCAGCATTTT. The full variable domain, with the rest looked up from reference TRBV2 and TRBJ1-5, is EPEVTQTPSHQVTQMGQEVILRCVPISNHLYFYWYRQILGQKVEFLVSFYNNEISEKSEIFDDQFSVERPDGSNFTLKIRSTKLEDSAMYFCASSPGTVVQPQHFGDGTRLSIL.

The chain carries TRBV7-2 and TRBJ2-3; 10 nucleotides match TRBD1. Germline loops: CDR1 SGHTA, CDR2 FQGNSA. The CDR3 length is 15 residues. V lost 4 bases to trimming and J lost 2 bases; unmatched junction nucleotides: 3. CDR3 DNA: TGTGCCAGCAGCTGGGGACAGGGGCTCACAGATACGCAGTATTTT. Translated, it gives CASSWGQGLTDTQYF.

This clone was counted a few times. This chain uses TRBV11-2 with TRBJ2-1; 12 nucleotides agree with TRBD1. The trim removed 6 bases at V and 7 bases at J, leaving 10 bases unmatched. This CDR3 is built from 16 residues. Per germline, CDR1 SGHAT and CDR2 FQNNGV. The CDR3 DNA is TGTGCCAGCAGTCCATCGTGGGGACAGGGGGCGAATGAGCAGTTCTTC. Protein product: CASSPSWGQGANEQFF.

This clone appeared a few times. The chain uses TRBV2 and TRBJ2-7, with a weak D call TRBD1 (5 bases). Germline V gives CDR1 SNHLY, CDR2 FYNNEI. The CDR3 sequence is 12 residues long. V was cut by 4 bases and J by 3 bases, with 7 bases left in between. CDR3: CASSGQNYEQYF. In nucleotides, the CDR3 is TGTGCCAGCAGTGGACAGAACTACGAGCAGTACTTC. Together with reference TRBV2 and TRBJ2-7, the CDR3 gives the full variable domain: EPEVTQTPSHQVTQMGQEVILRCVPISNHLYFYWYRQILGQKVEFLVSFYNNEISEKSEIFDDQFSVERPDGSNFTLKIRSTKLEDSAMYFCASSGQNYEQYFGPGTRLTVT.

V is TRBV7-3 and J is TRBJ1-1; a weak D match, TRBD1 (6 bases). The CDR3 extends over 15 amino acids. Per the germline V gene, CDR1 is SGHTA and CDR2 is FQGTGA. Trimming cost V 5 bases and J 4 bases, with 17 bases left between them. The CDR3 region is CASSPPRDISTEAFF. Written as DNA, the CDR3 is TGTGCCAGCAGCCCTCCACGGGACATATCCACTGAAGCTTTCTTT.

This clone has a handful of counts. This chain joins TRBV27 and TRBJ2-7; TRBD1 aligns across 9 bases. CDR1 and CDR2 (germline): MNHEY, SMNVEV (reference sequence). The V gene end was trimmed by 3 bases and the J gene end by 5 bases; junction bases not matched to a gene: 11. The CDR3 has 16 residues. The CDR3 DNA follows: TGTGCCAGCAGTTTCCGCCCGGGGACAGGGCCCCACGAGCAGTACTTC. It translates to CASSFRPGTGPHEQYF.

This clone was detected only a few times. Distinct nucleotide sequences in the sample also encode this CDR3. The chain has TRBV7-2 and TRBJ2-5, with D tentatively TRBD1 or TRBD2 (5 bases each). The V end lost 5 bases, the J end lost 4 bases, and 11 bases lay between the germline ends. In germline, CDR1 is SGHTA, CDR2 FQGNSA. This CDR3 contains 13 residues. In DNA form, the CDR3 reads TGTGCCAGCAGCCCGGGACGGCGAGAGACCCAGTACTTC. It specifies CASSPGRRETQYF.

The sample holds a few counts of this clone. The V gene is TRBV15, the J gene TRBJ1-1, with D perhaps TRBD1 (5 bases). The CDR3 is made up of 14 amino acids. CDR1 is LNHNV, CDR2 YYDKDF, per germline (reference sequence). V was clipped by 1 base and J by 6 bases, with 12 bases between them. CDR3 nucleotide sequence: TGTGCCACCAGCAGAGCCGAACGGGGGTCTGAAGCTTTCTTT. This sequence encodes CATSRAERGSEAFF.

This clone occurred a few times. This chain connects TRBV6-6 to TRBJ1-2, with TRBD1 matching 7 bases. J lost 2 bases, V lost 2 bases, and 8 bases had no gene match. This CDR3 is 16 amino acids long. Germline CDR1 MNHNY, CDR2 SVGAGI (reference sequence). The CDR3 spells CASSYKGRGGNYGYTF. The CDR3 DNA sequence: TGTGCCAGCAGTTACAAGGGCAGGGGGGGCAACTATGGCTACACCTTC.

The table lists this clone with a few counts. The chain couples TRBV18 to TRBJ2-1, with 10 nucleotides matching TRBD2. The CDR3 spans 16 residues. From germline, CDR1 is KGHSH and CDR2 LQKENI. V gave up 0 bases and J gave up 7 bases; unmatched junction bases: 6. The CDR3 bases are TGTGCCAGCTCACCACCGTGGACTAGCGGATCTAATGAGCAGTTCTTC. Residues: CASSPPWTSGSNEQFF. The entire variable domain, with the rest obtained from reference TRBV18 and TRBJ2-1, is as follows: NAGVMQNPRHLVRRRGQEARLRCSPMKGHSHVYWYRQLPEEGLKFMVYLQKENIIDESGMPKERFSAEFPKEGPSILRIQQVVRGDSAAYFCASSPPWTSGSNEQFFGPGTRLTVL.

The table lists this clone with a count of one. The DNA of the CDR3 is TGTGCCAGTAGTATAGCCGTGGGGGGGAACACTGAAGCTTTCTTT. It codes for CASSIAVGGNTEAFF. This chain connects TRBV19 to TRBJ1-1; TRBD1 is a possible D gene (5 bases). CDR1 and CDR2 from the germline V gene are LNHDA and SQIVND (reference sequence). V gave up 1 base and J gave up 1 base, with 10 bases separating them. The CDR3 length is 15 residues.

This clone was counted only a few times. V is TRBV19 and J is TRBJ1-2; 8 bases line up with TRBD1. J lost 6 bases, V lost 1 base, and 4 bases had no gene match. Germline CDR1 reads LNHDA; CDR2 reads SQIVND (reference sequence). The CDR3 sequence is 14 residues long. This CDR3 is CASSIAGTGNGYTF. The CDR3 DNA reads as TGTGCCAGTAGTATAGCCGGGACAGGCAATGGCTACACCTTC.

This clone was detected only once. The gene calls are TRBV6-1 and TRBJ2-7; TRBD2 matches 7 bases. This CDR3 is built from 15 residues. Trimming took 2 bases from V and 0 from J; bases not matched to a gene: 4. CDR1 and CDR2 (germline): MNHNS, SASEGT. CDR3 in DNA: TGTGCCAGCAGTGAAACTAGCGCGAGCTCCTACGAGCAGTACTTC. Protein product: CASSETSASSYEQYF.

The J gene is TRBJ2-5, the V gene TRBV10-3; no definite D call. The germline V and J ends were trimmed by 4 bases and 1 base, with 10 bases remaining between them. The CDR3 covers 14 residues. In germline, CDR1 is ENHRY, CDR2 SYGVKD. CDR3 sequence reads: CAISGSRTQETQYF. For the CDR3, the DNA is TGTGCCATCAGTGGGTCAAGAACCCAAGAGACCCAGTACTTC.

The rearrangement links TRBV15 to TRBJ2-7; 7 bases are a match to TRBD1. V gave up 4 bases and J gave up 3 bases; unmatched junction bases: 6. CDR1 and CDR2 from the germline V gene are LNHNV and YYDKDF (reference sequence). The CDR3 covers 14 residues. CDR3 sequence (DNA): TGTGCCACCAGCACGGGACAGACCTACTACGAGCAGTACTTC. Residues: CATSTGQTYYEQYF.

In its sample, this clone was seen a few times. The chain joins TRBV18 to TRBJ1-5, with D possibly TRBD1 on 6 matching bases. With 1 base removed from V and 4 bases from J, the gap between germline ends came to 8 bases. This CDR3 contains 14 residues. Germline-derived CDR1 and CDR2 are KGHSH and LQKENI. CDR3 bases: TGTGCCAGCTCACCACAGGGGGTAAATCAGCCCCAGCATTTT. Protein product: CASSPQGVNQPQHF.

V gene TRBV19 combines with J gene TRBJ2-1; possible D gene TRBD2, 7 bases. There are 14 residues in the CDR3. V was cut by 9 bases and J by 2 bases, with 14 bases left in between. Germline CDR1 LNHDA, CDR2 SQIVND (reference sequence). CDR3 residues: CASWGGAAYNEQFF. The CDR3 nucleotides are TGTGCCAGCTGGGGGGGGGCCGCCTACAATGAGCAGTTCTTC.

The chain is built from TRBV2 and TRBJ2-5; TRBD1 aligns across 8 bases. This CDR3 spans 15 amino acids. The germline gives CDR1 SNHLY, CDR2 FYNNEI. V lost 9 bases, J lost 3 bases, and 12 bases stayed unmatched. The CDR3 bases are TGTGCCAGGAACCGACAGGGGAAATACAAAGAGACCCAGTACTTC. Amino acid sequence: CARNRQGKYKETQYF.